The 17 T cell receptor beta chains in this list originate from one sample, sequenced in a study of T cell repertoires in cytomegalovirus infection (dated by TCRdb to about 2019). The reads were generated on an Illumina HiSeq 1500. TCRdb reprocessed the public reads (quality trimming at Q25 with fastp, clone calling with MiXCR) and kept in-frame beta chains. Each CDR3 protein gets just one entry, which takes the most common genes and DNA from the rows behind it. For this sample the table gives 310,000 or so distinct CDR3 sequences, of which approximately 10% were detected only once. About 2.3% of the sample lies in the top ten. The sample was PBMCs. These TCRs come from a human donor in good health (CMV status not recorded). Some clones in this sample may be carry-over from other donors' samples.

This clonotype was recorded at least ten times. The chain has TRBV6-2 or TRBV6-3 and TRBJ1-2; tentative D call: TRBD1 (5 bases). V shed 5 bases and J shed 2 bases, with 12 bases lying between them. The CDR3 spans 14 residues. Germline loops: CDR1 MNHEY, CDR2 SVGEGT. In nucleotides, the CDR3 is TGTGCCAGCAGTCGGGACTCGGTGAACTATGGCTACACCTTC. Translation: CASSRDSVNYGYTF.

In this sample, this clonotype turned up a few times. V and J are TRBV20-1 and TRBJ1-5, with no clear D. The ends were cut back, 6 bases at V and 3 bases at J, with 12 bases in the middle. The CDR3 has 13 residues. Germline CDR1 and CDR2: DFQATT and SNEGSKA (reference sequence). The CDR3 loop reads CSAEGDPNQPQHF. The CDR3 DNA reads TGCAGTGCCGAGGGTGATCCCAATCAGCCCCAGCATTTT.

This clonotype occurred many times. The chain joins TRBV7-2 to TRBJ2-7; a weak D match, TRBD2 (7 bases). The CDR3 consists of 15 residues. CDR1 SGHTA and CDR2 FQGNSA come from the germline V gene. Trimming removed 6 bases at V and 6 bases at J, with 21 bases between. The CDR3 reads CASSPFGGGAVEQYF. DNA for the CDR3: TGTGCCAGCAGTCCCTTTGGGGGGGGGGCGGTCGAGCAGTACTTC.

This clonotype was found many times. The V call is TRBV7-9, the J call TRBJ1-1; 9 bases match TRBD1. V lost 5 bases, J lost 4 bases, and 5 bases stayed unmatched. The CDR3 contains 14 residues. Germline-derived CDR1 and CDR2 are SEHNR and FQNEAQ (reference sequence). CDR3 coding DNA: TGTGCCAGCAGCAGGACAGGGGAGGGCACTGAAGCTTTCTTT. This sequence encodes CASSRTGEGTEAFF.

This clonotype was seen many times. This chain connects TRBV5-5 to TRBJ2-7, with D possibly TRBD2 on 6 matching bases. V was shortened by 4 bases and J by 2 bases, with 13 bases between the two germline ends. The germline V gene has CDR1 SGHKS and CDR2 YYEKEE (reference sequence). This CDR3 comprises 14 residues. In DNA form, the CDR3 reads TGTGCCAGCAGCGTGGGGGGTCTGGCCTACGAGCAGTACTTC. Translation gives CASSVGGLAYEQYF.

The chain uses TRBV29-1 and TRBJ1-4; no firm D call. V lost 7 bases and J lost 0, with 15 bases in between. Germline CDR1 reads SQVTM; CDR2 reads ANQGSEA. CDR3 length: 15 residues. CDR3 sequence (DNA): TGCAGCGCAAGAGGATCATCTACAACTAATGAAAAACTGTTTTTT. Translating it yields CSARGSSTTNEKLFF.

This clonotype was observed at least ten times. The chain recombines TRBV28 with TRBJ1-2; no clear D gene. V lost 6 bases, J lost 4 bases, and 12 bases lay in between. This CDR3 is 13 amino acids long. Per the germline V gene, CDR1 is MDHEN and CDR2 is SYDVKM. CDR3 region: CASSLTGPYGYTF. Here the CDR3 DNA reads TGTGCCAGCAGCCTTACCGGTCCCTATGGCTACACCTTC.

Note on this clonotype: This may arise from a read error, as a much more abundant clone is one base away. The J gene is TRBJ1-1, the V gene TRBV5-1; 10 nucleotides line up with TRBD1. This CDR3 has 13 amino acids. V lost 5 bases to trimming and J lost 6 bases; unmatched junction nucleotides: 4. Germline V gene data show CDR1 as SGHRS and CDR2 as YFSETQ. The CDR3 is CASRTDRGAEAFF. The CDR3 DNA sequence: TGCGCCAGCAGAACGGACAGGGGGGCTGAAGCTTTCTTT.

This clonotype was counted many times. This sequence joins TRBV2 and TRBJ2-3, with D perhaps matching TRBD1 (6 bases). Germline loops: CDR1 SNHLY, CDR2 FYNNEI. This CDR3 is 15 amino acids long. Trimming pared 3 bases from V and 1 base from J, leaving 11 bases between. The CDR3 DNA reads TGTGCCAGCAGTGAGAGGAACAGGGGCACAGATACGCAGTATTTT. It specifies CASSERNRGTDTQYF.

The table lists this clonotype with many counts. The gene calls are TRBV12-3 or TRBV12-4 and TRBJ2-7; 7 nucleotides align to TRBD2. The V segment lost 5 bases and the J segment 2 bases; nucleotides outside the gene matches: 12. The CDR3 is made up of 16 amino acids. For the CDR3, the DNA is TGTGCCAGCAGTCTCGGCGGGGGTATAGGTGCCTACGAGCAGTACGTC. This sequence encodes CASSLGGGIGAYEQYV.

This clonotype was recorded at least ten times. J is TRBJ2-7 and V is TRBV7-3, with D uncertain. CDR3 size: 13 residues. Germline V gives CDR1 SGHTA, CDR2 FQGTGA. The V gene lost 0 bases and the J gene lost 7 bases, with 10 bases spanning the gap. The CDR3, as DNA: TGTGCCAGCAGCTTAACCCCTCCATGGGAGCAGTACGTC. Translated, it gives CASSLTPPWEQYV.

This clonotype occurred many times. This chain connects TRBV28 to TRBJ2-2, with D possibly being TRBD1 (6 bases). Trimming pared 5 bases from V and 0 bases from J, leaving 13 bases between. The CDR3 length is 16 residues. Germline V gives CDR1 MDHEN, CDR2 SYDVKM. The CDR3 bases are TGTGCCAGCAGTCATGCGGACAGTTCGAACACCGGGGAGCTGTTTTTT. It specifies CASSHADSSNTGELFF.

This clonotype came up many times. The rearrangement uses TRBV13 and TRBJ2-5; 8 bases agree with TRBD2. There are 17 residues in the CDR3. Germline values: CDR1 PRHDT, CDR2 FYEKMQ (reference sequence). With 5 bases clipped from V and 3 bases from J, the junction kept 14 bases outside the gene matches. CDR3 residues: CASSPPGLAGREETQYF. The CDR3 coding sequence is TGTGCCAGCAGCCCCCCCGGTTTAGCGGGGCGCGAAGAGACCCAGTACTTC.

This clonotype was seen many times. This chain uses TRBV7-2 with TRBJ1-1; unclear D gene. Trimming removed 2 bases at V and 1 base at J, with 8 bases between. This CDR3 region has 14 residues. The germline V gene has CDR1 SGHTA and CDR2 FQGNSA. DNA of the CDR3: TGTGCCAGCAGCTTATTCTCAGGGAACACTGAAGCTTTCTTT. It codes for CASSLFSGNTEAFF.

This clonotype occurred many times. The chain is built from TRBV7-2 and TRBJ1-5, with D possibly being TRBD1 (5 bases). Germline CDR1 SGHTA, CDR2 FQGNSA. Trimming cost V 1 base and J 4 bases, with 11 bases left between them. The CDR3 is 15 amino acids. DNA of the CDR3: TGTGCCAGCAGCTTAGGGGGGGAGAAGAATCAGCCCCAGCATTTT. Protein product: CASSLGGEKNQPQHF.

The sample holds a few counts of this clonotype. The chain employs TRBV6-5 and TRBJ2-3, with unresolved D. The germline gives CDR1 MNHEY, CDR2 SVGAGI. The CDR3 loop spans 12 amino acids. The V gene lost 6 bases and the J gene lost 6 bases, with 10 bases spanning the gap. The CDR3 is CASSRTRDTQYF. In DNA form, the CDR3 reads TGTGCCAGCAGCCGGACCAGGGATACGCAGTATTTT.

This rearrangement joins TRBV20-1 to TRBJ1-5; 9 nucleotides align to TRBD1. There are 16 residues in the CDR3. The V and J ends lost 5 bases and 2 bases, in that order; junction bases with no gene match: 10. The V gene's germline CDR1 is DFQATT and CDR2 SNEGSKA (reference sequence). The CDR3 here is CSAANFGTGRNQPQHF. DNA for the CDR3: TGCAGTGCTGCAAATTTTGGGACAGGGCGCAATCAGCCCCAGCATTTT.